Below, 21 T cell receptor beta chains from the same sample are listed, as sequenced in a study of Ad26.COV2.S vaccination and SARS-CoV-2 variants. Produced via immunoSEQ multiplex PCR; TCRdb's table is partial and in-frame only. The data contain roughly 410,000 clones, 83% of them singletons. Treatment given: about 20 received Ad26.COV2.S at low or high dose, single or two shots; about 5 received placebo; per-sample allocation not given. Sampling occurred on day 63 after the first vaccine or placebo injection. The sequenced sample was peripheral blood, obtained in a trial of Ad26.COV2.S vaccine versus placebo. These TCRs come from a person aged 18 to 65 who received the Ad26.COV2.S COVID-19 vaccine or a placebo.

The chain couples TRBV27 to TRBJ1-5; D not resolved. V lost 2 bases and J 2 bases, leaving 10 bases between the germline ends. Germline CDR1 reads MNHEY; CDR2 reads SMNVEV (reference sequence). The CDR3 has 15 residues. CDR3 region: CASSLRTGGNQPQHF. CDR3 DNA sequence: TGTGCCAGCAGTTTAAGGACCGGGGGCAATCAGCCCCAGCATTTT.

The chain employs TRBV4-3 and TRBJ2-3, with a weak D call TRBD2 (5 bases). The V end was cut by 1 base, the J end by 6 bases, with 11 bases between. CDR3 length: 14 residues. Per germline, CDR1 LGHNA and CDR2 YSLEER. The CDR3 region is CASSQAGVGDTQYF. The CDR3 region has the DNA TGCGCCAGCAGCCAAGCCGGGGTAGGGGATACGCAGTATTTT.

This clone was recorded a few times. The genes are TRBV14 and TRBJ1-4, with 9 bases identical to TRBD1. The ends lost 4 bases at V and 8 bases at J; junction bases unmatched: 11. This CDR3 has 16 residues. Per the germline V gene, CDR1 is SGHDN and CDR2 is FVKESK. The CDR3 DNA is TGTGCCAGCAGCCGGCCGATACAGGGGGCTGGGGAAAAACTGTTTTTT. Translated: CASSRPIQGAGEKLFF.

V and J are TRBV18 and TRBJ1-6, with no clear D. The V end was cut by 6 bases, the J end by 5 bases, with 8 bases between. This CDR3 has 13 residues. Germline loops: CDR1 KGHSH, CDR2 LQKENI. Here the CDR3 reads CASSTDNNSPLHF. Here the CDR3 DNA reads TGTGCCAGCTCCACAGATAATAATTCACCCCTCCACTTT.

This chain uses TRBV24-1 with TRBJ2-7; 8 bases agree with TRBD1. V gave up 4 bases and J gave up 2 bases; unmatched junction bases: 3. There are 14 residues in the CDR3. From germline, CDR1 is KGHDR and CDR2 SFDVKD. CDR3 nucleotides: TGTGCCACCAGTGACACGGACAGGGCCTACGAGCAGTACTTC. Residues: CATSDTDRAYEQYF.

This clone was counted once. The chain couples TRBV19 to TRBJ1-3; D gene uncertain. The germline V gene has CDR1 LNHDA and CDR2 SQIVND (reference sequence). The CDR3 loop spans 11 amino acids. Trimming pared 3 bases from V and 8 bases from J, leaving 5 bases between. In nucleotides, the CDR3 is TGTGCCAGTAGTATTGTCGACACCATATATTTT. Translated: CASSIVDTIYF.

This clone has a single count. The chain recombines TRBV27 with TRBJ2-2; the D gene is possibly TRBD2 (6 bases). The germline V and J ends were trimmed by 5 bases and 0 bases, with 22 bases remaining between them. The CDR3 loop spans 19 amino acids. The V gene's germline CDR1 is MNHEY and CDR2 SMNVEV (reference sequence). The CDR3 sequence: CASSGGRGLAAPNTGELFF. The CDR3 bases are TGTGCCAGCAGTGGGGGACGGGGCTTAGCGGCCCCGAACACCGGGGAGCTGTTTTTT.

The chain couples TRBV6-5 to TRBJ1-3; TRBD1 aligns across 7 bases. The germline gives CDR1 MNHEY, CDR2 SVGAGI. The CDR3 has 15 amino acids. J gave up 5 bases and V 5 bases, and 9 bases lay outside the gene matches. CDR3 in amino acids: CASSHGAGGRNTIYF. DNA of the CDR3: TGTGCCAGCAGTCACGGGGCAGGGGGTAGAAACACCATATATTTT.

The chain links TRBV3-1 (or the pseudogene TRBV3-2) to TRBJ2-1; 8 bases map to TRBD2. CDR1 LGHDT and CDR2 YNNKEL come from the germline V gene (reference sequence). V gave up 6 bases and J gave up 0 bases; unmatched junction bases: 16. CDR3 length: 19 residues. The CDR3, as DNA: TGTGCCAGCAGTCATCCTGGGACTAGGGGTTTTAGCTCCTACAATGAGCAGTTCTTC. It translates to CASSHPGTRGFSSYNEQFF.

The V gene is TRBV12-3 or TRBV12-4, the J gene TRBJ2-2, with a possible D match to TRBD2 (7 bases). The CDR3 totals 13 residues. The V end lost 8 bases, the J end lost 5 bases, and 12 bases lay between the germline ends. The CDR3 DNA reads TGTGCCAGCCGAAGGGGGGGGACCGGGGAGCTGTTTTTT. The encoded protein is CASRRGGTGELFF.

The J gene is TRBJ1-2, the V gene TRBV28; D is uncertain. The V gene's germline CDR1 is MDHEN and CDR2 SYDVKM. CDR3 length: 13 residues. The V end was cut by 2 bases, the J end by 7 bases, with 11 bases between. The CDR3 DNA reads as TGTGCCAGCAGTTTAGGACTCGGGCTTGGCTACACCTTC. Its translation: CASSLGLGLGYTF.

This clone was seen a handful of times. This chain links TRBV7-3 with TRBJ2-2; 7 bases are shared with TRBD2. Trimming cost V 3 bases and J 5 bases; bases outside gene matches: 6. Germline-derived CDR1 and CDR2 are SGHTA and FQGTGA. The CDR3 has 15 amino acids. In nucleotides, the CDR3 is TGTGCCAGCAGCTTCCCGGGGGGAGGGACCGGGGAGCTGTTTTTT. Its translation is CASSFPGGGTGELFF.

This rearrangement joins TRBV11-3 to TRBJ2-7, with TRBD1 matching over 8 bases. The J segment lost 5 bases and the V segment lost 1 base, leaving 13 bases of the junction unmatched. CDR1 SGHNT and CDR2 YENEEA come from the germline V gene. The CDR3 is 17 amino acids. In DNA, the CDR3 is TGTGCCAGCAGCTTAGCCATATCTGGGACAGGACTAAACGAGCAGTACTTC. This codes for CASSLAISGTGLNEQYF.

The genes are TRBV5-4 and TRBJ2-2, with TRBD2 matching over 7 bases. Germline V lookup: CDR1 SGHNT, CDR2 YYREEE (reference sequence). The CDR3 totals 16 residues. V was pared by 4 bases and J by 1 base, with 7 bases of the junction left unmatched. The CDR3 protein is CASSTLGGRNTGELFF. CDR3 coding DNA: TGTGCCAGCAGCACCCTGGGCGGGAGGAACACCGGGGAGCTGTTTTTT.

This clone was recorded a few times. The V call is TRBV12-3 or TRBV12-4, the J call TRBJ1-2, with a tentative D call TRBD1 (5 bases). V lost 2 bases and J lost 8, with 12 bases in between. This CDR3 contains 13 residues. CDR3 bases: TGTGCCAGCAGTTTAAAAGGGGCGGGAGGCTACACCTTC. Translation gives CASSLKGAGGYTF.

This clone was counted once. This chain links TRBV5-5 with TRBJ1-2; 10 bases agree with TRBD1. V gave up 3 bases and J gave up 0 bases; unmatched junction bases: 5. The CDR3 sequence is 16 residues long. The germline V gene has CDR1 SGHKS and CDR2 YYEKEE (reference sequence). CDR3 sequence reads: CASSWTGGSANYGYTF. The CDR3 region has the DNA TGTGCCAGCAGCTGGACAGGGGGGTCAGCTAACTATGGCTACACCTTC.

The CDR3 coding sequence is TGTGCCAGCAGCATGACTAGCGGAGTCTCCTACGAGCAGTACTTC. It is translated as CASSMTSGVSYEQYF. This chain uses TRBV5-4 with TRBJ2-7; 9 nucleotides align to TRBD2. Germline trimming cut 4 bases from V and 0 bases from J; bases unmatched to any gene: 5. The V gene's germline CDR1 is SGHNT and CDR2 YYREEE (reference sequence). This CDR3 is 15 amino acids long. Combining the CDR3 with reference TRBV5-4 and TRBJ2-7 gives the whole variable domain ETGVTQSPTHLIKTRGQQVTLRCSSQSGHNTVSWYQQALGQGPQFIFQYYREEENGRGNFPPRFSGLQFPNYSSELNVNALELDDSALYLCASSMTSGVSYEQYFGPGTRLTVT.

This chain links TRBV5-6 with TRBJ2-1; D is perhaps TRBD1 or TRBD2 (5 bases each). The V gene's germline CDR1 is SGHDT and CDR2 YYEEEE. V gave up 3 bases and J gave up 7 bases, with 8 bases separating them. The CDR3 spans 12 residues. Here the CDR3 reads CASSWDVNEQFF. The CDR3, as DNA: TGTGCCAGCAGCTGGGACGTTAATGAGCAGTTCTTC.

The chain has TRBV10-3 and TRBJ1-1, with 12 nucleotides matching TRBD1. Germline trimming cut 6 bases from V and 6 bases from J; bases unmatched to any gene: 8. The germline gives CDR1 ENHRY, CDR2 SYGVKD. This CDR3 contains 15 residues. The CDR3 spells CAIRKAGTGGSEAFF. The CDR3 nucleotides are TGTGCCATCAGAAAGGCCGGGACAGGGGGCTCTGAAGCTTTCTTT.

This clone has just a few counts. The chain carries TRBV4-1 and TRBJ1-6; D is undetermined. This CDR3 has 13 amino acids. V was clipped by 0 bases and J by 11 bases, with 8 bases between them. Germline lookup yields CDR1 MGHRA and CDR2 YSYEKL. DNA of the CDR3: TGCGCCAGCAGCCAAGAAGGGATCGCACCCCTCCACTTT. This translates into CASSQEGIAPLHF.

The chain couples TRBV7-9 to TRBJ2-1; maybe TRBD2 (6 bases). V lost 3 bases, J lost 3 bases, and 9 bases lay in between. The CDR3 is 14 residues long. CDR1 is SEHNR, CDR2 FQNEAQ, per germline (reference sequence). For the CDR3, the DNA is TGTGCCAGCAGCTTTAGCGGACTCTACAATGAGCAGTTCTTC. Translating it yields CASSFSGLYNEQFF.